This T cell receptor (beta chain) was obtained from a study of cytotoxic CD8 clonotypes in ibrutinib-treated CLL. Overall study context: The patients, under 13 relapsed/refractory and 15 treatment-naive, included about 18 who were IGHV unmutated.

Study findings and constraints: Patients showed higher baseline clonality than age-matched healthy donors, and it tracked circulating CD8+ T-cell counts. Public clonotypes (which were uncommon) either contracted or remained stable on treatment.

Data came from immunoSEQ multiplex PCR; TCRdb stores just in-frame clones and leaves some out. The sample has around 130,000 clones; around 80% are singletons. CDR1 is MNHEY, CDR2 SMNVEV, per germline (reference sequence). Trimming removed 5 bases from V and 0 bases from J, with 15 bases in between. There are 16 residues in the CDR3. Of note for this clone: Its matching antigen is unknown.

J is TRBJ2-3 and V is TRBV27; D tentatively fits TRBD1 or TRBD2 (6 bases each). The specimen was PBMCs, collected after 24 months of ibrutinib treatment. This sequence was found in a human donor with chronic lymphocytic leukemia. DNA for the CDR3: TGTGCCAGCAGTCTCCGCACAGGGACTAGCACAGATACGCAGTATTTT. It is translated as CASSLRTGTSTDTQYF.